These 16 T cell receptor beta chains were sequenced from one sample in a study of human T cells and chemical hapten exposure. MiXCR, run by TCRdb on the RACE reads, gives a single entry per CDR3 protein. The data show fewer than 350,000 distinct CDR3 sequences, with roughly 7.4% seen just once and roughly 1.2% held by the top ten. Time point reported: pre-sensitization, week 0. Regarding treatment: therapeutic diphenylcyclopropenone sensitization with weekly scalp DPC. Sequences were derived from whole blood, sampled in connection with sensitization to the hapten diphenylcyclopropenone (DPC). Receptor source: a young man with alopecia areata. Some clones in this sample may be carry-over from other donors' samples.

The chain links TRBV7-2 to TRBJ2-3, with 10 bases matching TRBD2. Germline loops: CDR1 SGHTA, CDR2 FQGNSA. The CDR3 totals 16 residues. Trimming at V came to 2 bases and at J to 7 bases, leaving 9 bases not matched to a gene. CDR3 sequence reads: CASSLTPSGGAHTQYF. Here the CDR3 DNA reads TGTGCCAGCAGCTTAACTCCCAGCGGGGGGGCCCATACGCAGTATTTT.

The V call is TRBV12-5, the J call TRBJ2-3; 11 bases line up with TRBD2. This CDR3 has 15 amino acids. CDR1 is LGHNT and CDR2 is FRNRAP in the germline V gene. The trim removed 6 bases at V and 3 bases at J, leaving 5 bases unmatched. The CDR3 DNA sequence: TGTGCTAGTGGCTCGACTAGCGGGGCTACAGATACGCAGTATTTT. Translated, it gives CASGSTSGATDTQYF.

This clonotype has a handful of counts. The chain employs TRBV11-2 and TRBJ2-5, with a tentative D call TRBD1 (5 bases). The germline V and J ends were trimmed by 4 bases and 4 bases, with 19 bases remaining between them. Germline values: CDR1 SGHAT, CDR2 FQNNGV. The CDR3 has 16 amino acids. CDR3 sequence: CASSSHGASLLETQYF. The CDR3 DNA reads as TGTGCCAGCAGCTCCCATGGGGCGTCCCTTCTAGAGACCCAGTACTTC.

The sample holds many counts of this clonotype. This chain uses TRBV6-2 or TRBV6-3 with TRBJ1-6, with TRBD1 identical over 7 bases. The junction had 4 bases not matched to a gene; V was cut back by 7 bases and J by 4 bases. The germline V gene has CDR1 MNHEY and CDR2 SVGEGT. This CDR3 has 14 amino acids. CDR3 DNA sequence: TGTGCCAGCACCGAGGGACAGTATAATTCACCCCTCCACTTT. Translation gives CASTEGQYNSPLHF.

This clonotype turned up a few times. V gene TRBV5-1 combines with J gene TRBJ1-1; possibly TRBD1 for D (6 bases). V lost 0 bases and J lost 5, with 20 bases in between. This CDR3 has 17 amino acids. Germline V gene sequence: CDR1 SGHRS, CDR2 YFSETQ. The CDR3: CASSLAEAGRGKTEAFF. DNA of the CDR3: TGCGCCAGCAGCTTGGCGGAGGCAGGGAGGGGGAAGACTGAAGCTTTCTTT.

This clonotype was recorded at least ten times. V gene TRBV28 combines with J gene TRBJ2-4; TRBD1 or TRBD2 may be the D gene (5 bases each). Germline values: CDR1 MDHEN, CDR2 SYDVKM. The CDR3 covers 15 residues. Trimming removed 2 bases from V and 1 base from J, with 9 bases in between. CDR3: CASSLRGTAKNIQYF. The CDR3 nucleotides are TGTGCCAGCAGTTTAAGAGGGACGGCCAAAAACATTCAGTACTTC.

This clonotype was found a few times. The chain links TRBV5-1 to TRBJ2-5; D is perhaps TRBD1 or TRBD2 (6 bases each). CDR1 and CDR2 from the germline V gene are SGHRS and YFSETQ. This CDR3 is 14 amino acids long. V was cut by 10 bases and J by 3 bases, with 19 bases left in between. CDR3 sequence reads: CASDLKGGEETQYF. The CDR3 DNA follows: TGCGCCTCGGACCTGAAGGGGGGTGAAGAGACCCAGTACTTC.

The CDR3 DNA reads TGTGCCAGCAGCCATAGTGGGCCGAACACTGAAGCTTTCTTT. Its protein product is CASSHSGPNTEAFF. The rearrangement joins TRBV3-1 to TRBJ1-1; D gene ambiguous. The CDR3 is 14 amino acids. The V gene lost 3 bases and the J gene lost 1 base, with 9 bases spanning the gap. Germline V gene sequence: CDR1 LGHDT, CDR2 YNNKEL (reference sequence).

This clonotype showed up just a few times. V and J are TRBV7-9 and TRBJ2-1, with 8 nucleotides matching TRBD2. Germline CDR1 and CDR2: SEHNR and FQNEAQ (reference sequence). This CDR3 region has 17 residues. V trimming: 5 bases; J trimming: 2 bases; junction bases outside the gene matches: 11. The CDR3 region is CASSQYSGAGTYNEQFF. The CDR3 bases are TGTGCCAGCAGCCAATATAGCGGGGCGGGGACCTACAATGAGCAGTTCTTC.

This clonotype showed up just a few times. The rearrangement joins TRBV12-3 or TRBV12-4 to TRBJ2-5; the D gene is possibly TRBD2 (5 bases). The CDR3 length is 15 residues. The V end was cut by 2 bases, the J end by 4 bases, with 14 bases between. The CDR3 DNA sequence: TGTGCCAGCAGTTTATTAGTGCAGGCGGGAGAGACCCAGTACTTC. This translates into CASSLLVQAGETQYF.

This clonotype was recorded at least ten times. The CDR3 DNA reads as TGTGCCAGCAGTACCACAGGGGGAGGTGGCTACACCTTC. It codes for CASSTTGGGGYTF. The rearrangement uses TRBV6-6 and TRBJ1-2; 8 nucleotides line up with TRBD1. V lost 5 bases to trimming and J lost 7 bases; unmatched junction nucleotides: 6. The CDR3 extends over 13 amino acids. From germline, CDR1 is MNHNY and CDR2 SVGAGI (reference sequence).

The chain carries TRBV4-3 and TRBJ1-6; no definite D call. Trimming shortened V by 0 bases and J by 6 bases, and 18 bases separated the two germline ends. CDR1 and CDR2 (germline): LGHNA, YSLEER. This CDR3 is built from 18 residues. In DNA, the CDR3 is TGCGCCAGCAGCCAAGAAAAAGAAGGGAGGGCCCTTAATTCACCCCTCCACTTT. Translated, it gives CASSQEKEGRALNSPLHF.

This clonotype appeared a few times. This chain uses TRBV11-1 with TRBJ2-7; D gene unclear. Deletions cut 1 base from V and 3 bases from J, with 7 bases between. Per germline, CDR1 SGHAT and CDR2 FQDESV (reference sequence). CDR3 length: 13 residues. The CDR3 reads CASSLVGNYEQYV. In DNA, the CDR3 is TGTGCCAGCAGCTTAGTAGGGAACTACGAGCAGTACGTC.

The chain employs TRBV4-3 and TRBJ1-2; TRBD1 matches 8 bases. The germline V gene encodes CDR1 LGHNA and CDR2 YSLEER. V was pared by 4 bases and J by 5 bases, with 3 bases of the junction left unmatched. The CDR3 covers 13 residues. The CDR3 loop is CASSPDREYGYTF. CDR3 DNA: TGCGCCAGCAGCCCGGACAGGGAGTATGGCTACACCTTC.

In this sample, this clonotype turned up a few times. The CDR3 coding sequence is TGTGCCAGCTCCGACGGCACTAACACCGGGGAGCTGTTTTTT. Translating gives CASSDGTNTGELFF. This rearrangement joins TRBV7-3 to TRBJ2-2; D remains unclear. Trimming took off 8 bases at V and 2 bases at J, with 12 bases between the two ends. CDR3 size: 14 residues. CDR1 and CDR2 (germline): SGHTA, FQGTGA.

This chain uses TRBV11-3 with TRBJ2-1, with 8 bases fitting TRBD1. V shed 4 bases, J shed 3 bases, and the junction held 8 bases outside the gene matches. CDR1 is SGHNT and CDR2 is YENEEA in the germline V gene. The CDR3 extends over 16 amino acids. The CDR3 coding sequence is TGTGCCAGCAGCTCGTCCGACAGGGGACACTACAATGAGCAGTTCTTC. As protein: CASSSSDRGHYNEQFF.